This T cell receptor (beta chain) comes out of a study of blood T cell repertoires in COVID-19. Overall study: PBMCs, B-cell-depleted T cells, or T cells were the source of the cDNA or gDNA that made up the material.

Clones were read by immunoSEQ multiplex PCR, and TCRdb kept only the in-frame ones, dropping some. In the table there are roughly 250,000 clones, 81% of which are singletons. CDR1 PRHDT and CDR2 FYEKMQ come from the germline V gene (reference sequence). The V end lost 4 bases, the J end lost 4 bases, and 11 bases lay between the germline ends. The CDR3 has 13 residues. This chain links TRBV13 with TRBJ2-7, with a possible D match to TRBD1 (6 bases). The receptor comes from a woman in her sixties or seventies with active or convalescent COVID-19. The sample taken for sequencing was peripheral blood. CDR3 protein: CASSSGQTYEQYF. DNA of the CDR3: TGTGCCAGCAGCTCCGGACAGACATACGAGCAGTACTTC.